The 7 T cell receptor beta chains reported below all come from one sample, sequenced in a study of T cell responses to AZD1222 COVID-19 vaccine (dated by TCRdb to 2020 to 2023). The sample's time point label is to be understood as: baseline before first vaccination. Preparation of the library involved the immunoSEQ multiplex PCR assay. TCRdb retrieved this table from immuneACCESS and kept in-frame rearrangements only. Not all clones are present; in checked studies, unresolved V genes account for under half, and no reason is known for the remainder. Across this sample there are about 140,000 clones, with 90% seen only once. The biggest ten clones account for roughly 3.6% of the sample. Source: peripheral blood, taken on day 0 of AZD1222 vaccination. All receptors derive from an adult in good health.

The CDR3 sequence is CASSHSPGQNPYSNQPQHF. The DNA for the CDR3 is TGCGCCAGCAGCCATAGTCCTGGACAGAATCCATATAGCAATCAGCCCCAGCATTTT. The chain employs TRBV4-3 and TRBJ1-5; D may be TRBD1 (6 bases). CDR3 length: 19 residues. The V gene's germline CDR1 is LGHNA and CDR2 YSLEER. V gave up 3 bases and J gave up 0 bases, with 21 bases separating them.

The chain recombines TRBV10-3 with TRBJ2-1, with 9 positions matching TRBD2. The germline V gene encodes CDR1 ENHRY and CDR2 SYGVKD. The CDR3 runs to 16 residues. With V trimmed by 3 bases and J by 6 bases, 9 bases remained unmatched. This CDR3 reads CAISDPATSGGNEQFF. The CDR3 DNA reads TGTGCCATCAGTGATCCGGCGACTAGCGGAGGCAATGAGCAGTTCTTC.

V usage is TRBV19 and J usage is TRBJ1-5; D unresolved. The germline gives CDR1 LNHDA, CDR2 SQIVND (reference sequence). The length of the CDR3 is 15 residues. V lost 5 bases and J 0 bases, leaving 11 bases between the germline ends. CDR3 loop: CASSAPFLSNQPQHF. CDR3 DNA sequence: TGTGCCAGTAGTGCCCCCTTCCTTAGCAATCAGCCCCAGCATTTT.

This chain joins TRBV10-3 and TRBJ1-6, with 9 bases identical to TRBD1. The germline CDR1 and CDR2 sequences are ENHRY and SYGVKD. V was pared by 2 bases and J by 9 bases, with 5 bases of the junction left unmatched. The CDR3 spans 15 residues. The CDR3 reads CAISETGTGSSPLHF. In DNA, the CDR3 is TGTGCCATCAGTGAGACCGGGACAGGGAGTTCACCCCTCCACTTT.

This clone has a single count. This chain links TRBV4-2 with TRBJ2-2; D may be TRBD2 (6 bases). The V gene lost 0 bases and the J gene lost 6 bases, with 11 bases spanning the gap. CDR3 length: 15 amino acids. In germline, CDR1 is LGHNA, CDR2 YNFKEQ. CDR3: CASSQDMWEAGELFF. The CDR3 bases are TGTGCCAGCAGCCAAGATATGTGGGAGGCCGGGGAGCTGTTTTTT.

J is TRBJ2-5 and V is TRBV2, with 9 bases fitting TRBD1. Germline V gene lookup returns CDR1 SNHLY and CDR2 FYNNEI. The V and J ends lost 6 bases and 1 base, in that order; junction bases with no gene match: 6. The CDR3 totals 15 residues. The CDR3 coding sequence is TGTGCCAGCAGCTCCGGGACAGGGATCCAAGAGACCCAGTACTTC. Translated, it gives CASSSGTGIQETQYF. Looking up the rest from reference TRBV2 and TRBJ2-5 gives the full variable domain: EPEVTQTPSHQVTQMGQEVILRCVPISNHLYFYWYRQILGQKVEFLVSFYNNEISEKSEIFDDQFSVERPDGSNFTLKIRSTKLEDSAMYFCASSSGTGIQETQYFGPGTRLLVL.

This clone was detected only once. This chain connects TRBV27 to TRBJ1-5; perhaps TRBD1 as D (5 bases). Between the trimmed V and J ends, which lost 5 bases and 1 base, there was a span of 18 bases. CDR1 is MNHEY, CDR2 SMNVEV, per germline (reference sequence). This CDR3 spans 17 amino acids. This CDR3 reads CASSPIVGGESNQPQHF. The CDR3 nucleotides read TGTGCCAGCAGTCCTATTGTGGGAGGGGAAAGCAATCAGCCCCAGCATTTT.